This entry lists 8 T cell receptor beta chains sequenced from one sample in a study of shared clonotypes between healthy human individuals (TCRdb year 2020). The library relied on the immunoSEQ multiplex PCR assay. The table was pulled from immuneACCESS by TCRdb, which kept in-frame rearrangements only. Such tables lose some clones; where checked, under half of the loss comes from unresolved V genes, and the rest has no known cause. For this sample the table gives over a million clones, of which approximately 76% were detected only once. The ten largest make up roughly 1.4% of the sample. The sequencing sample was made of memory CD4+ T cells sorted from blood. The sample's cell subset or site label, decoded: CD45RA-negative fraction. All receptors come from a man aged 18 to 29 in good health.

This clone was counted a few times. CDR3 residues: CASSIPVRTVGFRVTGELFF. CDR3 in DNA: TGTGCCAGTAGTATCCCTGTTAGGACAGTGGGGTTTAGGGTCACCGGGGAGCTGTTTTTT. This chain links TRBV19 with TRBJ2-2; D perhaps matches TRBD1 (6 bases). CDR3 length: 20 residues. Germline CDR1 LNHDA, CDR2 SQIVND (reference sequence). Trimming stripped 3 bases from V and 4 bases from J, with 27 bases between.

The genes are TRBV5-1 and TRBJ2-5; no definite D call. The CDR3 length is 16 residues. Germline V CDR1 and CDR2: SGHRS, YFSETQ. Trimming took off 0 bases at V and 2 bases at J, with 14 bases between the two ends. CDR3 sequence (DNA): TGCGCCAGCAGCTTGGTCTCGGCACCACCACAAGAGACCCAGTACTTC. Translation: CASSLVSAPPQETQYF.

The rearrangement joins TRBV5-4 to TRBJ1-2; 7 bases line up with TRBD1. CDR3 length: 15 amino acids. Germline CDR1 SGHNT, CDR2 YYREEE (reference sequence). The J segment lost 7 bases and the V segment lost 0 bases, leaving 9 bases of the junction unmatched. This chain's CDR3 is CASSLAQGGGTGYTF. DNA of the CDR3: TGTGCCAGCAGCTTGGCCCAAGGGGGCGGCACTGGCTACACCTTC.

The chain joins TRBV6-1 to TRBJ2-1; 7 nucleotides agree with TRBD2. Germline lookup yields CDR1 MNHNS and CDR2 SASEGT. After removal of 4 bases from V and 14 bases from J, the junction contained 11 bases not matched to a gene. CDR3 length equals 13 residues. The CDR3 loop reads CASSGVGRELEFF. The CDR3 DNA reads TGTGCCAGCAGTGGGGTAGGGCGGGAGTTAGAGTTCTTC.

This clone was seen a single time. The CDR3 bases are TGTGCCAGCAGTTACCCAGGAGTGGATACGCAGTATTTT. Protein: CASSYPGVDTQYF. J is TRBJ2-3 and V is TRBV6-5; no clear D gene. V lost 2 bases, J lost 6 bases, and 9 bases lay in between. This CDR3 contains 13 residues. The germline gives CDR1 MNHEY, CDR2 SVGAGI.

This chain connects TRBV7-2 to TRBJ1-6; 7 bases are a match to TRBD1. The CDR3 contains 18 residues. From germline, CDR1 is SGHTA and CDR2 FQGNSA. Trimming cost V 2 bases and J 7 bases; bases outside gene matches: 14. This CDR3 reads CASSLKGASTLGNSPLHF. CDR3 coding DNA: TGTGCCAGCAGCTTAAAGGGGGCGTCTACCTTGGGGAATTCACCCCTCCACTTT.

The V gene is TRBV7-8, the J gene TRBJ1-5; TRBD1 matches 7 bases. The CDR3 totals 14 residues. Germline-derived CDR1 and CDR2 are SGHVS and FQNEAQ. J was trimmed by 5 bases and V by 4 bases; bases with no gene match: 5. CDR3 DNA: TGTGCCAGCAGCTGGAACAGGGGAGATCAGCCCCAGCATTTT. Translation gives CASSWNRGDQPQHF.

About this clone: It differs at one base from a far larger clone, so likely a read error. The chain joins TRBV5-1 to TRBJ1-5, with a tentative D call TRBD1 (6 bases). The CDR3 is made up of 13 amino acids. The V end was cut by 0 bases, the J end by 6 bases, with 7 bases between. The germline V gene has CDR1 SGHRS and CDR2 YFSETQ. The CDR3 sequence: CASSLVQGQPQHF. The CDR3, as DNA: TGCGCCAGCAGCTTGGTACAGGGTCAGCCCCAGCATTTT.